This T cell receptor beta chain appears in the sequencing data of a study of human T cells and chemical hapten exposure. Whole-study context: Skin of the upper inner arm, about 2 cm by about 2 cm, received 2% DPC for sensitization.

The table lists this clonotype with a count of one. Germline V gene lookup returns CDR1 SQVTM and CDR2 ANQGSEA. The CDR3 runs to 12 residues. Trimming pared 5 bases from V and 8 bases from J, leaving 13 bases between. Time point noted: patch test 1, 2 weeks after DPC sensitization. The treatment: therapeutic diphenylcyclopropenone sensitization with weekly scalp DPC. Patch tests were applied only after blood draws. MiXCR, run by TCRdb on the RACE reads, gives a single entry per CDR3 protein. The sample lists under 130,000 distinct CDR3 sequences, approximately 10% occurring once. The source material was whole blood, sampled in connection with sensitization to the hapten diphenylcyclopropenone (DPC). This TCR was recovered from a woman in her forties with alopecia areata. Some clones in this sample may be carry-over from other donors' samples. The V gene is TRBV29-1, the J gene TRBJ2-1; D remains unclear. For the CDR3, the DNA is TGCAGCGTTTCTCGGGCTAAGGATGAGCAGTTCTTC. Translation: CSVSRAKDEQFF.